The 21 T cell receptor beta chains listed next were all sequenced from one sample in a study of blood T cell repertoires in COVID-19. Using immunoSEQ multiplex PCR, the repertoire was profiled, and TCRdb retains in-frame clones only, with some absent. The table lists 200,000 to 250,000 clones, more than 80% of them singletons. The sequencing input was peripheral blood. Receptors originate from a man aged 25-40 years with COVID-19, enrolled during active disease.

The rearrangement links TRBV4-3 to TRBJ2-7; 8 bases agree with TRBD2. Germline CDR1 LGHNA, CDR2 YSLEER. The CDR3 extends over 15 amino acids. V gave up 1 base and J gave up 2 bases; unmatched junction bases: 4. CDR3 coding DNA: TGCGCCAGCAGCCAAGTACCGGGGGGGCCCTACGAGCAGTACTTC. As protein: CASSQVPGGPYEQYF.

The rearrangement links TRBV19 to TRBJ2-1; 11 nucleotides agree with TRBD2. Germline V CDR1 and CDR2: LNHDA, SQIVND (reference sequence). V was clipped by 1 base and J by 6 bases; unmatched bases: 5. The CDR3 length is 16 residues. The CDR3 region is CASSIVRLAGGNEQFF. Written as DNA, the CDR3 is TGTGCCAGTAGTATAGTCCGGCTAGCGGGAGGCAATGAGCAGTTCTTC.

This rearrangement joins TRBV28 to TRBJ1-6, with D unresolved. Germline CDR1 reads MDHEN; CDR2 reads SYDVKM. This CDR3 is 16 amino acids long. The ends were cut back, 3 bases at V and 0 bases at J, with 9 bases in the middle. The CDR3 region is CASSLSGSSYNSPLHF. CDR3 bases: TGTGCCAGCAGTTTGTCTGGGAGCTCCTATAATTCACCCCTCCACTTT. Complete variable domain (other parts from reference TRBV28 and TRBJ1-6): DVKVTQSSRYLVKRTGEKVFLECVQDMDHENMFWYRQDPGLGLRLIYFSYDVKMKEKGDIPEGYSVSREKKERFSLILESASTNQTSMYLCASSLSGSSYNSPLHFGNGTRLTVT.

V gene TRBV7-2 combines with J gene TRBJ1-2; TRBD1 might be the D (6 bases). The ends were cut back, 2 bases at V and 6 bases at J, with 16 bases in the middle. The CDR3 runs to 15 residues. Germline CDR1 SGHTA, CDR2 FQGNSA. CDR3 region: CASSLLKAGGDGYTF. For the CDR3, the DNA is TGTGCCAGCAGCTTATTGAAGGCGGGGGGCGATGGCTACACCTTC.

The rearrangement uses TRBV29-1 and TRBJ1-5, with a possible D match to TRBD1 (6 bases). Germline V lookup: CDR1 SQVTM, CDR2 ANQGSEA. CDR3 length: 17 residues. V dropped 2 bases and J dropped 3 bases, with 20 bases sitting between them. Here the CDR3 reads CSVESFWAGAINQPQHF. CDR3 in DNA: TGCAGCGTTGAATCTTTCTGGGCAGGGGCGATCAATCAGCCCCAGCATTTT. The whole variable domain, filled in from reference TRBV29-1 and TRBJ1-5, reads SAVISQKPSRDICQRGTSLTIQCQVDSQVTMMFWYRQQPGQSLTLIATANQGSEATYESGFVIDKFPISRPNLTFSTLTVSNMSPEDSSIYLCSVESFWAGAINQPQHFGDGTRLSIL.

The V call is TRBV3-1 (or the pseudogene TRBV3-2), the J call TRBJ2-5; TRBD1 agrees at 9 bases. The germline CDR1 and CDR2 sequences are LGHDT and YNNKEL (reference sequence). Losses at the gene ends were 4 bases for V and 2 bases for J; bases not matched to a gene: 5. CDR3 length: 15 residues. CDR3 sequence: CASSPWTGDQETQYF. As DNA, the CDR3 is TGTGCCAGCAGCCCTTGGACAGGGGATCAAGAGACCCAGTACTTC.

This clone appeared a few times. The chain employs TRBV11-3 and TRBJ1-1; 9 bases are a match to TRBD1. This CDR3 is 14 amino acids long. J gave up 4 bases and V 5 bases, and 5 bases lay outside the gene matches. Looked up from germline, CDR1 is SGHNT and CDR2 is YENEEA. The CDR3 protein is CASSDRGSATEAFF. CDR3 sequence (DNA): TGTGCCAGCAGCGACAGGGGGTCGGCCACTGAAGCTTTCTTT.

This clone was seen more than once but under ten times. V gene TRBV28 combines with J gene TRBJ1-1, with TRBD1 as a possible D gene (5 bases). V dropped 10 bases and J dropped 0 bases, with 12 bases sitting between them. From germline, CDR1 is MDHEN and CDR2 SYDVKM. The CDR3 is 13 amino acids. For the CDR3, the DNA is TGTGCCACCACCGGGGACTTGAACACTGAAGCTTTCTTT. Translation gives CATTGDLNTEAFF.

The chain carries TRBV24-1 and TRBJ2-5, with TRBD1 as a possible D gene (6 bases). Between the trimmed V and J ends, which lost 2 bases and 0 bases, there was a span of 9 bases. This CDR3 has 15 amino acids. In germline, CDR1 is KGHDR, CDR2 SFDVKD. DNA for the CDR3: TGTGCCACCAGTGATTCAGGGGTAAACCAAGAGACCCAGTACTTC. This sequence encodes CATSDSGVNQETQYF.

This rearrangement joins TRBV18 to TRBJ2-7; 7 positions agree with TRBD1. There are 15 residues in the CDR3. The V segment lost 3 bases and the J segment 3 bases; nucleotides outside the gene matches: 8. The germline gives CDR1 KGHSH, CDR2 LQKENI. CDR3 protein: CASSPSQGTDYEQYF. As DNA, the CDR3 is TGTGCCAGCTCACCGTCTCAGGGGACAGACTACGAGCAGTACTTC.

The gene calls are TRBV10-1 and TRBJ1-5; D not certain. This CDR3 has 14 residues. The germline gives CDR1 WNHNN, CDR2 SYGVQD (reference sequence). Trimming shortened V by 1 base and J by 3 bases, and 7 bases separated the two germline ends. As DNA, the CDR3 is TGCGCCAGCAGTGAGTTCCATCACAATCAGCCCCAGCATTTT. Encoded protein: CASSEFHHNQPQHF.

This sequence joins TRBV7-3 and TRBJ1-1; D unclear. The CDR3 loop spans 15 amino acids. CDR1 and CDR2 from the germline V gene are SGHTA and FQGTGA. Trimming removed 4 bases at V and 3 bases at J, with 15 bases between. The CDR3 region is CASSSRVGRDTEAFF. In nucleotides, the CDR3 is TGTGCCAGCAGCTCCAGAGTAGGCCGGGACACTGAAGCTTTCTTT.

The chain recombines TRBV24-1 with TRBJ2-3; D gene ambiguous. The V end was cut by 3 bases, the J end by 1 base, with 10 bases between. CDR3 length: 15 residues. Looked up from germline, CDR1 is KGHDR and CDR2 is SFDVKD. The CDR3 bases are TGTGCCACCAGTGATGGGCACGAAGGCACAGATACGCAGTATTTT. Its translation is CATSDGHEGTDTQYF.

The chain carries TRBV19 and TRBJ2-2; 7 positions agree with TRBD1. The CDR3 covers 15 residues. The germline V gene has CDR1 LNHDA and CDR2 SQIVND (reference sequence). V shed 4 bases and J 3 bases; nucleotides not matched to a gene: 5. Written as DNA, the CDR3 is TGTGCCAGTAGTAACAGGGGAGCCTACACCGGGGAGCTGTTTTTT. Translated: CASSNRGAYTGELFF. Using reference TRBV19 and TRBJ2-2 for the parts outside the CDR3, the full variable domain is DGGITQSPKYLFRKEGQNVTLSCEQNLNHDAMYWYRQDPGQGLRLIYYSQIVNDFQKGDIAEGYSVSREKKESFPLTVTSAQKNPTAFYLCASSNRGAYTGELFFGEGSRLTVL.

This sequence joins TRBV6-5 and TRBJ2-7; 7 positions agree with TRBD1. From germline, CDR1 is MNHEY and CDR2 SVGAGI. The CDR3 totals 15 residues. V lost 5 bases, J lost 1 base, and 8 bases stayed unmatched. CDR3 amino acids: CASSNPGRGSYEQYF. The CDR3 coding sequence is TGTGCCAGCAGTAACCCCGGCAGGGGGTCCTACGAGCAGTACTTC.

The CDR3 DNA reads TGTGCCAGCAGCTCCGGACAGGGAACCTACGAGCAGTACTTC. It yields the protein CASSSGQGTYEQYF. The J gene is TRBJ2-7, the V gene TRBV13, with TRBD1 matching 8 bases. The trim removed 4 bases at V and 2 bases at J, leaving 4 bases unmatched. The germline V gene encodes CDR1 PRHDT and CDR2 FYEKMQ (reference sequence). The CDR3 length is 14 residues.

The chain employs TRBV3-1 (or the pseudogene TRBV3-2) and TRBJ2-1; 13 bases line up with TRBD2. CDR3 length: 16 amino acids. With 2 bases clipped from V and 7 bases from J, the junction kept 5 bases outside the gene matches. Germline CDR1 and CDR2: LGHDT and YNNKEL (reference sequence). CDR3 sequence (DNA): TGTGCCAGCAGCCAATCGGGACTAGCGGGAATGAATGAGCAGTTCTTC. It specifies CASSQSGLAGMNEQFF.

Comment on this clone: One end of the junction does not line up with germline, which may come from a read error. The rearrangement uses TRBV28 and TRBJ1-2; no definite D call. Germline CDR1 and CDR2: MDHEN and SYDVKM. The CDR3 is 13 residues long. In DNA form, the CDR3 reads TGTGCCAGCAGCTTATTCGCGAACTATGGCTACACCTTC. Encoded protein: CASSLFANYGYTF.

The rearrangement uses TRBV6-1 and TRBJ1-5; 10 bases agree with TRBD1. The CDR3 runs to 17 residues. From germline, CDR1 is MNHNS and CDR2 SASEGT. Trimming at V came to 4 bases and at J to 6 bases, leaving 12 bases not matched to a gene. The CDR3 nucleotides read TGTGCCAGCAGTGGCGGACAGGGGGGTTTAGGTGGTCAGCCCCAGCATTTT. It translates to CASSGGQGGLGGQPQHF.

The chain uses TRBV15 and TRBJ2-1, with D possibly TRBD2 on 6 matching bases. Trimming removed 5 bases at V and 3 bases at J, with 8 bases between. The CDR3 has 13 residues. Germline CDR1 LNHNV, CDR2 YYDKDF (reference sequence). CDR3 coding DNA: TGTGCCACCAGCGGGGGACTCTACAATGAGCAGTTCTTC. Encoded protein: CATSGGLYNEQFF.

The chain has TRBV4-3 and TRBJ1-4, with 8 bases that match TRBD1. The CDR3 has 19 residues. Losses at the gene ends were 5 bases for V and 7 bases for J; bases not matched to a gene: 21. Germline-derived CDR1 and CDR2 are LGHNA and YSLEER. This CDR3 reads CASSYGQGSLGKGSEKLFF. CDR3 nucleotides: TGCGCCAGCAGCTACGGACAGGGCTCGTTGGGCAAAGGCAGTGAAAAACTGTTTTTT.